The next 30 T cell receptor beta chains were all read from a single sample in a study of T cells in Graves' hyperthyroidism and ophthalmopathy. Authors of the study amplified TCR beta CDR3 regions from RNA transcripts. An initial round of RT-PCR targeting the TCR CDR3 relied on the HTBI primer set. Using its own MiXCR run on the multiplex PCR reads, TCRdb lists one record per CDR3 protein. This table has approximately 430,000 distinct CDR3 sequences, roughly 15% appearing once. Sequencing was performed on blood. The receptors come from a man aged 18 to 30 with Graves' ophthalmopathy.

CDR3 amino acids: CASSEQRGLENTGELFF. In DNA form, the CDR3 reads TGCGCCAGCAGTGAGCAAAGGGGACTAGAGAACACCGGGGAGCTGTTTTTT. The chain couples TRBV10-2 to TRBJ2-2; 8 nucleotides agree with TRBD2. The germline V gene has CDR1 WSHSY and CDR2 SAAADI. There are 17 residues in the CDR3. Trimming cost V 2 bases and J 1 base; bases outside gene matches: 6.

This clonotype was observed at least ten times. The chain employs TRBV2 and TRBJ1-4; the D gene is possibly TRBD1 (6 bases). Germline loops: CDR1 SNHLY, CDR2 FYNNEI. V gave up 10 bases and J gave up 3 bases, with 15 bases separating them. The CDR3 has 14 residues. The chain's CDR3 is CATSQQGSNEKLFF. CDR3 DNA: TGTGCCACTTCTCAGCAGGGGTCTAATGAAAAACTGTTTTTT.

This clonotype was counted many times. The gene calls are TRBV12-3 or TRBV12-4 and TRBJ1-1; possibly TRBD1 for D (5 bases). Trimming left V 1 base short and J 10 bases short, with 13 bases between. The CDR3 runs 13 residues. The CDR3 nucleotides are TGTGCCAGCAGTTTAGTTGGAACAGGCGCAGCTTTCTTT. Its protein product is CASSLVGTGAAFF.

This clonotype showed up many times. This rearrangement joins TRBV5-1 to TRBJ1-5; tentatively, D is TRBD1 (5 bases). CDR3 length: 14 residues. Germline lookup yields CDR1 SGHRS and CDR2 YFSETQ. Trimming took off 0 bases at V and 7 bases at J, with 11 bases between the two ends. CDR3 region: CASSLGPGLQPQHF. CDR3 bases: TGCGCCAGCAGCTTGGGCCCAGGGCTGCAGCCCCAGCATTTT.

Many counts were recorded for this clonotype. V usage is TRBV13 and J usage is TRBJ2-3; the D is unclear. This CDR3 has 14 residues. Trimming stripped 4 bases from V and 6 bases from J, with 14 bases between. The germline CDR1 and CDR2 sequences are PRHDT and FYEKMQ (reference sequence). CDR3 bases: TGTGCCAGCAGCTATGCGGCCGAGAGGGATACGCAGTATTTT. Translating gives CASSYAAERDTQYF.

In its sample, this clonotype was seen many times. The chain is built from TRBV5-1 and TRBJ2-7; D uncertain. CDR3 size: 15 residues. Germline CDR1 is SGHRS and CDR2 is YFSETQ. V was clipped by 1 base and J by 2 bases, with 13 bases between them. DNA for the CDR3: TGCGCCAGCAGCTTGAAACCCTCCGTCCCCTACGAGCAGTACTTC. This sequence encodes CASSLKPSVPYEQYF.

The sample holds many counts of this clonotype. The chain is built from TRBV2 and TRBJ2-1, with TRBD2 identical over 9 bases. Germline CDR1 and CDR2: SNHLY and FYNNEI. V lost 10 bases and J lost 7; bases outside the gene matches: 14. The CDR3 is 15 amino acids. CDR3 loop: CANPMARLADNEQFF. CDR3 nucleotides: TGTGCCAACCCTATGGCGAGACTAGCGGATAATGAGCAGTTCTTC.

This clonotype was observed a few times. CDR3 region: CASSLTTGSPLHF. As DNA, the CDR3 is TGTGCCAGCAGTTTAACAACAGGATCACCCCTCCACTTT. The chain links TRBV12-3 or TRBV12-4 to TRBJ1-6, with D tentatively TRBD1 (5 bases). CDR3 length equals 13 residues. Trimming shortened V by 2 bases and J by 10 bases, and 9 bases separated the two germline ends.

V is TRBV10-2 and J is TRBJ1-3; D is undetermined. This CDR3 has 13 residues. Per germline, CDR1 WSHSY and CDR2 SAAADI. V lost 3 bases, J lost 0 bases, and 3 bases lay in between. The CDR3 spells CASSENSGNTIYF. CDR3 DNA sequence: TGCGCCAGCAGTGAAAACTCTGGAAACACCATATATTTT.

This clonotype was recorded many times. The chain combines TRBV5-1 with TRBJ1-1; the D is unclear. This CDR3 comprises 14 residues. Germline CDR1 reads SGHRS; CDR2 reads YFSETQ. Trimming took 5 bases from V and 2 from J, leaving 13 bases between them. For the CDR3, the DNA is TGCGCCAGCAGTCGACCGGGAACTAACACTGAAGCTTTCTTT. It is translated as CASSRPGTNTEAFF. The entire variable domain, with the rest obtained from reference TRBV5-1 and TRBJ1-1, is as follows: KAGVTQTPRYLIKTRGQQVTLSCSPISGHRSVSWYQQTPGQGLQFLFEYFSETQRNKGNFPGRFSGRQFSNSRSEMNVSTLELGDSALYLCASSRPGTNTEAFFGQGTRLTVV.

Judged by abundance, this clonotype is medium-sized. V and J are TRBV30 and TRBJ1-2; 7 nucleotides agree with TRBD1. The germline gives CDR1 GTSNPN, CDR2 SVGIG (reference sequence). V shed 4 bases, J shed 4 bases, and the junction held 6 bases outside the gene matches. The CDR3 has 13 amino acids. The CDR3 region has the DNA TGTGCCTGGAACTGGGCAGGGGGCTATGGCTACACCTTC. Amino acid sequence: CAWNWAGGYGYTF.

The chain employs TRBV11-3 and TRBJ2-1; 12 nucleotides align to TRBD2. Germline V gene lookup returns CDR1 SGHNT and CDR2 YENEEA. The CDR3 covers 15 residues. J lost 5 bases, V lost 4 bases, and 3 bases had no gene match. The CDR3 coding sequence is TGTGCCAGCAGCTGGACTAGCGGGGTTCACAATGAGCAGTTCTTC. It yields the protein CASSWTSGVHNEQFF.

This clonotype was counted ten times or more. This chain joins TRBV11-2 and TRBJ2-7, with D uncertain. Germline V gene data show CDR1 as SGHAT and CDR2 as FQNNGV. The CDR3 contains 14 residues. Trimming removed 2 bases from V and 2 bases from J, with 10 bases in between. CDR3 in amino acids: CASSLFGSTYEQYF. The DNA of the CDR3 is TGTGCCAGCAGCTTATTTGGCTCAACCTACGAGCAGTACTTC. The complete variable domain, with remaining parts taken from reference TRBV11-2 and TRBJ2-7, reads EAGVAQSPRYKIIEKRQSVAFWCNPISGHATLYWYQQILGQGPKLLIQFQNNGVVDDSQLPKDRFSAERLKGVDSTLKIQPAKLEDSAVYLCASSLFGSTYEQYFGPGTRLTVT.

The genes are TRBV5-4 and TRBJ2-4, with 10 bases lining up with TRBD1. The CDR3 consists of 13 residues. Trimming removed 1 base from V and 14 bases from J; junction bases left unmatched: 6. Germline V gene lookup returns CDR1 SGHNT and CDR2 YYREEE (reference sequence). This CDR3 reads CASSLWGGQGKYF. The CDR3 DNA reads as TGTGCCAGCAGCTTGTGGGGGGGACAGGGGAAGTACTTC.

The chain recombines TRBV12-3 or TRBV12-4 with TRBJ1-6; D gene unclear. The CDR3 runs to 10 residues. Trimming left V 9 bases short and J 8 bases short, with 5 bases between. CDR3 sequence: CARVYSPLHF. The DNA for the CDR3 is TGTGCCAGGGTTTATTCACCCCTCCACTTT.

The table lists this clonotype with many counts. The CDR3 DNA reads as TGTGCCAGCTCGGTCGGGACTAGCGGTATCAATGAGCAGTTCTTC. Protein: CASSVGTSGINEQFF. The V call is TRBV18, the J call TRBJ2-1, with TRBD2 matching 11 bases. From germline, CDR1 is KGHSH and CDR2 LQKENI. The CDR3 loop spans 15 amino acids. Trimming cost V 6 bases and J 6 bases; bases outside gene matches: 7.

This clonotype was counted at least ten times. The rearrangement uses TRBV13 and TRBJ1-1, with unresolved D. The CDR3 length is 15 residues. Trimming cost V 2 bases and J 0 bases, with 10 bases left between them. Germline-derived CDR1 and CDR2 are PRHDT and FYEKMQ (reference sequence). CDR3 protein: CASSLLGKMNTEAFF. Written as DNA, the CDR3 is TGTGCCAGCAGCTTACTGGGAAAAATGAACACTGAAGCTTTCTTT.

A few counts support this clonotype. This rearrangement joins TRBV7-9 to TRBJ2-2; no clear D gene. Trimming shortened V by 1 base and J by 6 bases, and 18 bases separated the two germline ends. This CDR3 has 17 amino acids. Per germline, CDR1 SEHNR and CDR2 FQNEAQ (reference sequence). The CDR3 coding sequence is TGTGCCAGCAGCTTAGTTTTAGTCAGGTCCCGTGCCGGGGAGCTGTTTTTT. Translating gives CASSLVLVRSRAGELFF.

There are many counts of this clonotype. The V call is TRBV11-2, the J call TRBJ2-1, with D possibly being TRBD2 (6 bases). This CDR3 contains 15 residues. V was trimmed by 1 base and J by 5 bases, leaving 12 bases between them. Germline CDR1 and CDR2: SGHAT and FQNNGV. CDR3 in amino acids: CASSLGRAPHNEQFF. The CDR3 region has the DNA TGTGCCAGCAGCTTAGGGAGGGCCCCTCACAATGAGCAGTTCTTC.

In its sample, this clonotype was seen many times. J is TRBJ1-2 and V is TRBV6-1; D might be TRBD1 (6 bases). Germline V gene data show CDR1 as MNHNS and CDR2 as SASEGT. Between the trimmed V and J ends, which lost 8 bases and 7 bases, there was a span of 26 bases. The CDR3 has 16 amino acids. CDR3 sequence reads: CASGGLTGPHESGYTF. The CDR3 DNA reads as TGTGCCAGCGGGGGGTTAACAGGGCCGCATGAGAGTGGCTACACCTTC.

The rearrangement joins TRBV27 to TRBJ1-2, with D hard to call. The CDR3 consists of 12 residues. With 2 bases removed from V and 9 bases from J, the gap between germline ends came to 10 bases. Germline CDR1 and CDR2: MNHEY and SMNVEV (reference sequence). This chain's CDR3 is CASSLGGGSYTF. CDR3 nucleotides: TGTGCCAGCAGTTTAGGTGGTGGTAGCTACACCTTC.

This clonotype was seen at least ten times. The chain joins TRBV6-5 to TRBJ2-4; D ambiguous. CDR1 and CDR2 (germline): MNHEY, SVGAGI. The CDR3 has 14 amino acids. The ends were cut back, 0 bases at V and 5 bases at J, with 8 bases in the middle. The CDR3 spells CASSYSAGQNIQYF. The CDR3 nucleotides read TGTGCCAGCAGTTACTCCGCAGGCCAAAACATTCAGTACTTC.

The chain combines TRBV6-1 with TRBJ2-3; tentative D call: TRBD2 (5 bases). CDR1 and CDR2 from the germline V gene are MNHNS and SASEGT. Trimming removed 6 bases from V and 2 bases from J, with 12 bases in between. CDR3 length: 14 amino acids. Here the CDR3 DNA reads TGTGCCAGCAGAAGGAGGACTCTCACAGATACGCAGTATTTT. Amino acid sequence: CASRRRTLTDTQYF.

DNA for the CDR3: TGTGCCAGCAGTTACCGGGACTTTACCTCCTACGAGCAGTACTTC. Amino acid sequence: CASSYRDFTSYEQYF. The J gene is TRBJ2-7, the V gene TRBV6-2 or TRBV6-3; TRBD2 is a possible D gene (6 bases). The CDR3 loop spans 15 amino acids. Trimming shortened V by 2 bases and J by 0 bases, and 11 bases separated the two germline ends. CDR1 is MNHEY and CDR2 is SVGEGT in the germline V gene.

The genes are TRBV19 and TRBJ2-4; 7 bases are a match to TRBD1. V gave up 4 bases and J gave up 1 base; unmatched junction bases: 7. CDR3 length: 16 amino acids. Per germline, CDR1 LNHDA and CDR2 SQIVND (reference sequence). This CDR3 reads CASSTGTAIAKNIQYF. The CDR3 coding sequence is TGTGCCAGTAGTACCGGGACAGCCATTGCCAAAAACATTCAGTACTTC.

The V call is TRBV5-4, the J call TRBJ1-2; weak D call: TRBD1 (5 bases). Trimming cost V 2 bases and J 0 bases, with 8 bases left between them. The CDR3 runs to 14 residues. Germline CDR1 SGHNT, CDR2 YYREEE (reference sequence). The CDR3 DNA reads TGTGCCAGCAGCTTTGTAGGGGCTAACTATGGCTACACCTTC. It specifies CASSFVGANYGYTF.

This clonotype was observed at least ten times. The J gene is TRBJ2-7, the V gene TRBV5-1; possibly TRBD2 for D (5 bases). This CDR3 spans 13 amino acids. CDR1 and CDR2 (germline): SGHRS, YFSETQ. V gave up 0 bases and J gave up 7 bases, with 11 bases separating them. The CDR3 nucleotides are TGCGCCAGCAGCTTGGACCCCTCGGGGGAGCAGTACTTC. This gives the protein CASSLDPSGEQYF.

This clonotype was counted at least ten times. J is TRBJ2-7 and V is TRBV29-1; the D is unclear. Germline-derived CDR1 and CDR2 are SQVTM and ANQGSEA. The CDR3 runs 13 residues. Trimming stripped 5 bases from V and 2 bases from J, with 13 bases between. The CDR3 bases are TGCAGCGTTCGCGGATTTCAGACCTACGAGCAGTACTTC. Translation: CSVRGFQTYEQYF.

This clonotype was seen repeatedly, ten times or more. This chain uses TRBV5-5 with TRBJ1-5, with TRBD1 as a possible D gene (5 bases). The CDR3 consists of 14 residues. CDR1 and CDR2 (germline): SGHKS, YYEKEE (reference sequence). V shed 5 bases and J shed 5 bases, with 14 bases lying between them. In DNA form, the CDR3 reads TGTGCCAGCAGGATCGGGACCCTGGATCAGCCCCAGCATTTT. It encodes CASRIGTLDQPQHF.

This chain connects TRBV19 to TRBJ1-5; the match to TRBD1 covers 9 bases. Germline loops: CDR1 LNHDA, CDR2 SQIVND (reference sequence). Unmatched junction bases numbered 7, after V lost 1 base and J lost 6 bases. The CDR3 has 16 residues. CDR3 in amino acids: CASSIVGTGIGQPQHF. CDR3 in DNA: TGTGCCAGTAGTATAGTAGGGACAGGGATTGGTCAGCCCCAGCATTTT.